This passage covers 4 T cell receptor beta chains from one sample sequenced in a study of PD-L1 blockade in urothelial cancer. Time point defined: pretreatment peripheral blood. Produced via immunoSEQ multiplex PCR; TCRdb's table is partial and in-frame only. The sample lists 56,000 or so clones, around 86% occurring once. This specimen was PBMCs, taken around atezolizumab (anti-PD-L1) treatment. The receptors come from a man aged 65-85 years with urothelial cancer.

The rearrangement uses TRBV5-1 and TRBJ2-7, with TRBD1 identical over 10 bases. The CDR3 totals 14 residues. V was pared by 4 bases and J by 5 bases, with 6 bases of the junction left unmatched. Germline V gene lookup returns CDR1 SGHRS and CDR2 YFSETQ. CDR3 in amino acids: CASSQGQGSNEQYF. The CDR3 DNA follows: TGCGCCAGCAGCCAGGGACAGGGGAGCAACGAGCAGTACTTC.

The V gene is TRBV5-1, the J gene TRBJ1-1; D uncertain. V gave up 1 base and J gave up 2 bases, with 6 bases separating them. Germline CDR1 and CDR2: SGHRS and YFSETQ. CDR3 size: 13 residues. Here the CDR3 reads CASSLTTNTEAFF. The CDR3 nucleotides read TGCGCCAGCAGCTTGACCACAAACACTGAAGCTTTCTTT.

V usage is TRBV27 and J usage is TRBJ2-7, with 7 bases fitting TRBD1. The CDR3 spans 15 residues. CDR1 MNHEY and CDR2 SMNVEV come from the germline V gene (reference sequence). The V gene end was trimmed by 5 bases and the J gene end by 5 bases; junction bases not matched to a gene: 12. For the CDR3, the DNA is TGTGCCAGCAGTACCCCGTTGACAGGGCGGAACGAGCAGTACTTC. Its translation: CASSTPLTGRNEQYF.

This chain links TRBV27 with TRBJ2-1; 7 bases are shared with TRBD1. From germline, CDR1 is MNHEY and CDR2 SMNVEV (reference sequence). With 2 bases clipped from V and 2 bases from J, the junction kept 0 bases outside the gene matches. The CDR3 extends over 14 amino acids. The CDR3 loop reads CASSLTGAYNEQFF. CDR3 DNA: TGTGCCAGCAGTTTAACAGGGGCCTACAATGAGCAGTTCTTC.